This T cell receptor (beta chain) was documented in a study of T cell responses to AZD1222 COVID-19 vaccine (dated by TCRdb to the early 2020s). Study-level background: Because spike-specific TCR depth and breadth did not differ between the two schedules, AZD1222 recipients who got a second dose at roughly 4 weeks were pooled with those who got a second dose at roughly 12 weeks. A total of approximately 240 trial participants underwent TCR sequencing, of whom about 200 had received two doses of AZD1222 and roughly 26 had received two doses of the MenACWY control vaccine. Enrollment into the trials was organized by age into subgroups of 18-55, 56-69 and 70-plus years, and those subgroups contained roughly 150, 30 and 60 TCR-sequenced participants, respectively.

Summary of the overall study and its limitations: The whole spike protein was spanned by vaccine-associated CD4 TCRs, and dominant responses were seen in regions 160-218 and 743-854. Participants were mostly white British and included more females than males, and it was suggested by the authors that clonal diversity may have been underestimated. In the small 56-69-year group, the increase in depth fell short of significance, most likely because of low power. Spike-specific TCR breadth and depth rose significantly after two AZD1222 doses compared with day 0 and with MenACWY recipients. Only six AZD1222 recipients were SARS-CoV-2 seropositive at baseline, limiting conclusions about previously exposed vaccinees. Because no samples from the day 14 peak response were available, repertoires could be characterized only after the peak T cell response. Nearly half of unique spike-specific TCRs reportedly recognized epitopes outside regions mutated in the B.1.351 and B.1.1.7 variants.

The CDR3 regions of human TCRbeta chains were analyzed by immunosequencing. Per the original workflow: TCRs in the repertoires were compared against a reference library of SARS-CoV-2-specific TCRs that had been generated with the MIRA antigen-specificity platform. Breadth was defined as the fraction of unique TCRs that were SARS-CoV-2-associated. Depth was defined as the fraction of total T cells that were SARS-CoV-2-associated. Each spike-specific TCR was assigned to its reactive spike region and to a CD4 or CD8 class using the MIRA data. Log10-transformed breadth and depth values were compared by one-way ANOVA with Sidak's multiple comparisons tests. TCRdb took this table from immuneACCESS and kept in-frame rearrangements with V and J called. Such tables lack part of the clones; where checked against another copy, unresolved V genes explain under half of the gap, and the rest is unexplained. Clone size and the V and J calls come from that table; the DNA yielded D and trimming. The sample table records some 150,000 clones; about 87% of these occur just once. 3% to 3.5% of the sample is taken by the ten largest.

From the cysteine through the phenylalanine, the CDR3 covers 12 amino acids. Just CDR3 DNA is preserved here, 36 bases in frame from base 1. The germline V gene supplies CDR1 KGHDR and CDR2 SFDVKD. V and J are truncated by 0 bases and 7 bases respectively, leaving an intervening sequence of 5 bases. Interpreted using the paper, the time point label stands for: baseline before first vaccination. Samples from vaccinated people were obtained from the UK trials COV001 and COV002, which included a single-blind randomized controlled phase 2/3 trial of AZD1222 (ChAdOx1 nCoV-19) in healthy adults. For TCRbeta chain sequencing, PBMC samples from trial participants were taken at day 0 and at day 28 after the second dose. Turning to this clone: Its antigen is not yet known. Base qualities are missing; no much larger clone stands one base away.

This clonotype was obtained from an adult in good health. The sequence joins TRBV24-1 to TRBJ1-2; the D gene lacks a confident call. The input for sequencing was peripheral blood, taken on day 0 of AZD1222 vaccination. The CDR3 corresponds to CATSDLLGGYTF. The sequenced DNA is TGTGCCACCAGTGATTTGCTCGGTGGCTACACCTTC.